This passage covers 11 T cell receptor beta chains from one sample sequenced in a study of regulatory and conventional T cells in RAG deficiency. Genomic DNA came from blood regulatory T cells gated CD4+ CD25-high CD127-low. This table comes from immunoSEQ multiplex PCR, and its TCRdb copy is limited to in-frame clones, with some not included. The data show 7,100 or so clones, with under 95% seen just once and roughly 1.4% held by the top ten. The same sample was also studied in work on regulatory T cells. In that study: The PCR used 52 TRBV and 13 TRBJ primers.

The sample taken for sequencing was CD127- CD25+ CD4+ Tregs sorted from blood. The receptors originated from a human donor in good health.

V usage is TRBV5-6 and J usage is TRBJ1-1; the match to TRBD1 covers 7 bases. The germline gives CDR1 SGHDT, CDR2 YYEEEE. The CDR3 spans 14 residues. The trim removed 3 bases at V and 10 bases at J, leaving 12 bases unmatched. CDR3: CASSSRRGGAGAFF. The CDR3 nucleotides read TGTGCCAGCAGCTCGAGACGAGGGGGCGCCGGAGCTTTCTTT.

The chain uses TRBV2 and TRBJ2-7; D might be TRBD1 (5 bases). V dropped 4 bases and J dropped 2 bases, with 12 bases sitting between them. The CDR3 consists of 14 residues. The germline gives CDR1 SNHLY, CDR2 FYNNEI. CDR3 protein: CASSGRRGPYEQYF. Here the CDR3 DNA reads TGTGCCAGCAGTGGTCGAAGGGGTCCCTACGAGCAGTACTTC.

The chain joins TRBV15 to TRBJ2-1; the match to TRBD2 covers 13 bases. The CDR3 loop spans 17 amino acids. The germline CDR1 and CDR2 sequences are LNHNV and YYDKDF (reference sequence). Losses at the gene ends were 4 bases for V and 0 bases for J; bases not matched to a gene: 3. The CDR3 DNA sequence: TGTGCCACCAGCAAGGGACTAGCGGGGAGCTCCTACAATGAGCAGTTCTTC. It specifies CATSKGLAGSSYNEQFF.

The chain links TRBV9 to TRBJ2-7; 7 positions match TRBD2. This CDR3 comprises 13 residues. Germline lookup yields CDR1 SGDLS and CDR2 YYNGEE. The ends lost 3 bases at V and 6 bases at J; junction bases unmatched: 6. DNA for the CDR3: TGTGCCAGCAGCGGGACTCCGGGGGGCGAGCAGTACTTC. Translating it yields CASSGTPGGEQYF.

V and J are TRBV6-6 and TRBJ1-1; D not resolved. The CDR3 covers 15 residues. The V and J ends lost 2 bases and 4 bases respectively, with 14 bases between them. CDR1 is MNHNY and CDR2 is SVGAGI in the germline V gene (reference sequence). DNA for the CDR3: TGTGCCAGCAGTTACCCCACTCCGGTCCTCACTGAAGCTTTCTTT. Translated, it gives CASSYPTPVLTEAFF.

The rearrangement links TRBV14 to TRBJ2-1, with D possibly TRBD1 on 5 matching bases. Germline V gene sequence: CDR1 SGHDN, CDR2 FVKESK. Trimming shortened V by 4 bases and J by 0 bases, and 13 bases separated the two germline ends. The CDR3 has 16 amino acids. The CDR3 region has the DNA TGTGCCAGCAGCCCAACAGACAGTCTCTCCTACAATGAGCAGTTCTTC. This gives the protein CASSPTDSLSYNEQFF.

V is TRBV4-3 and J is TRBJ2-7, with 8 nucleotides matching TRBD1. J lost 2 bases, V lost 4 bases, and 4 bases had no gene match. The CDR3 consists of 14 residues. Germline V gene sequence: CDR1 LGHNA, CDR2 YSLEER. This CDR3 reads CASSPRTGPYEQYF. The CDR3 DNA reads as TGCGCCAGCAGCCCTCGGACAGGGCCCTACGAGCAGTACTTC.

V usage is TRBV4-3 and J usage is TRBJ1-4, with 9 positions matching TRBD1. With 3 bases clipped from V and 10 bases from J, the junction kept 9 bases outside the gene matches. This CDR3 region has 15 residues. Germline values: CDR1 LGHNA, CDR2 YSLEER. CDR3 sequence: CASSHAGQGSGKLFF. DNA for the CDR3: TGCGCCAGCAGCCACGCGGGACAGGGATCGGGAAAACTGTTTTTT.

V and J are TRBV6-1 and TRBJ2-4; D possibly corresponds to TRBD2 (5 bases). The CDR3 extends over 9 amino acids. CDR1 is MNHNS, CDR2 SASEGT, per germline. V lost 8 bases, J lost 13 bases, and 9 bases lay in between. CDR3 DNA: TGTGCCAGCGGGCGGGTCCAGTACTTC. Its protein product is CASGRVQYF.

The chain has TRBV7-6 and TRBJ2-5, with TRBD2 identical over 11 bases. V lost 5 bases and J lost 1; bases outside the gene matches: 6. Germline-derived CDR1 and CDR2 are SGHVS and FNYEAQ. The length of the CDR3 is 16 residues. DNA for the CDR3: TGTGCCAGCAGCGGTAGCGGGGGGGGGTTCCAAGAGACCCAGTACTTC. Translation gives CASSGSGGGFQETQYF.

J is TRBJ1-2 and V is TRBV6-1; D perhaps matches TRBD1 (5 bases). V was clipped by 0 bases and J by 5 bases, with 25 bases between them. Germline values: CDR1 MNHNS, CDR2 SASEGT. This CDR3 has 19 residues. The CDR3, as DNA: TGTGCCAGCAGTGAAGCGCCTAAGAGTGGGACCCGCGGGACTTATGGCTACACCTTC. This codes for CASSEAPKSGTRGTYGYTF.